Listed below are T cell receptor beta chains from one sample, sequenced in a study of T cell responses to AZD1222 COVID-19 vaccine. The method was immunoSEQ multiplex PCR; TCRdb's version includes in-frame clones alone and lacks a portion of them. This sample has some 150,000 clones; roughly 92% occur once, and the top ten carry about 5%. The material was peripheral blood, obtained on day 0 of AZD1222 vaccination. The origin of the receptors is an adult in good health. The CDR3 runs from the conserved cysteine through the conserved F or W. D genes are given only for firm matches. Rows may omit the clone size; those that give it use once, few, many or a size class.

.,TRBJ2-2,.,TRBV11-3,CASSPRHGGTGELFF,TGTGCCAGCAGCCCCCGACATGGTGGGACCGGGGAGCTGTTTTTT
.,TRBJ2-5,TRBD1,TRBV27,CASSSYRGQGTQYF,TGTGCCAGCAGTTCATACAGGGGGCAGGGGACCCAGTACTTC
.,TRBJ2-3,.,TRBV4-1,CASSQNVAQGPTDTQYF,TGCGCCAGCAGCCAAAACGTGGCACAGGGACCCACAGATACGCAGTATTTT
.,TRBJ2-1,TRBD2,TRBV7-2,CASSLDAGVGQFF,TGTGCCAGCAGCTTAGATGCGGGAGTTGGGCAGTTCTTC
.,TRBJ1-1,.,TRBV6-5,CASSLGGSNTEAFF,TGTGCCAGCAGTTTGGGGGGGTCTAACACTGAAGCTTTCTTT
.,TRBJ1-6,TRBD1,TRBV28,CASSSDRDNSPLHF,TGTGCCAGCAGTTCCGACAGGGACAACTCACCCCTCCACTTT
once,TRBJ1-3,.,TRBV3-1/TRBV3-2,CASSYEGFSGNTIYF,TGTGCCAGCAGCTACGAGGGATTCTCTGGAAACACCATATATTTT
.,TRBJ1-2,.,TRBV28,CASRTRDNLNGYTF,TGTGCCAGCAGGACCCGGGACAACCTTAATGGCTACACCTTC
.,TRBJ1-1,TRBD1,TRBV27,CASSITGESEAFF,TGTGCCAGCAGCATTACAGGGGAATCGGAAGCTTTCTTT
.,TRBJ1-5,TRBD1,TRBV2,CASSPGGYQPQHF,TGTGCCAGCAGTCCAGGGGGCTATCAGCCCCAGCATTTT
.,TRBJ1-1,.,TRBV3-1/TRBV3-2,CASSHAGENTEAFF,TGTGCCAGCAGCCACGCAGGGGAGAACACTGAAGCTTTCTTT
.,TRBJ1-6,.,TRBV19,CASSINGGDNSPLHF,TGTGCCAGTAGTATAAACGGTGGGGATAATTCACCCCTCCACTTT
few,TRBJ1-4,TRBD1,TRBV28,CASSGQGSFPPTNEKLFF,TGTGCCAGCAGTGGACAGGGTAGCTTTCCCCCAACTAATGAAAAACTGTTTTTT
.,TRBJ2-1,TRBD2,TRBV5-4,CASSRTAGAGDNEQFF,TGTGCCAGCAGCAGGACGGCAGGCGCGGGGGACAATGAGCAGTTCTTC
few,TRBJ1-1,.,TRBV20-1,CSASRGATEAFF,TGCAGTGCTAGTCGGGGGGCCACTGAAGCTTTCTTT
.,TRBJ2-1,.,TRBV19,CASARGAAYNEQFF,TGTGCCAGCGCTAGGGGGGCGGCCTACAATGAGCAGTTCTTC
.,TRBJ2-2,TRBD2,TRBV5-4,CASSPGLAGGPGTGELFF,TGTGCCAGCAGCCCTGGACTAGCGGGAGGGCCGGGAACCGGGGAGCTGTTTTTT
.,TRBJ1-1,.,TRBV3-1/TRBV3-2,CASSQEGYGAFF,TGTGCCAGCAGCCAAGAAGGATACGGAGCTTTCTTT
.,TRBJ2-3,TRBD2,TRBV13,CASSLGASGGTTDTQYF,TGTGCCAGCAGCTTAGGAGCTAGCGGGGGTACGACAGATACGCAGTATTTT
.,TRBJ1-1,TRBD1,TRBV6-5,CASSYYTGASDTEAFF,TGTGCCAGCAGTTACTACACAGGGGCCTCGGACACTGAAGCTTTCTTT
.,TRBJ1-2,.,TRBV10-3,CAISESLWQIDYGYTF,TGTGCCATCAGTGAGTCGCTCTGGCAAATTGACTATGGCTACACCTTC
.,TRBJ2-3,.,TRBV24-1,CATSELGRADTQYF,TGTGCCACCAGTGAGCTCGGGAGAGCAGATACGCAGTATTTT
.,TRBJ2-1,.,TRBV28,CASTRGLTGLPEQFF,TGTGCCAGCACCCGGGGACTTACCGGGTTACCTGAGCAGTTCTTC
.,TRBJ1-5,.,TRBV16,CASNQGIIRGQPQHF,TGTGCCAGCAACCAAGGTATCATCCGCGGTCAGCCCCAGCATTTT
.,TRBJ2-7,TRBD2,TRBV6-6,CASSSIEAGSSYEQYF,TGTGCCAGCAGCTCGATCGAAGCGGGAAGCTCCTACGAGCAGTACTTC
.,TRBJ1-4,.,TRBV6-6,CASRPNVGNDEKLFF,TGTGCCAGCAGACCCAACGTGGGTAATGATGAAAAACTGTTTTTT
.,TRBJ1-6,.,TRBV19,CASSEGGGVGSPLHF,TGTGCCAGTAGTGAAGGAGGGGGTGTTGGATCACCCCTCCACTTT
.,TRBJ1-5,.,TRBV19,CASSHDPLVQPQHF,TGTGCCAGTAGTCACGACCCCCTCGTCCAGCCCCAGCATTTT
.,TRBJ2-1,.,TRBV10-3,CAISDSQGSYNEQFF,TGTGCCATCAGTGATAGTCAGGGATCCTACAATGAGCAGTTCTTC
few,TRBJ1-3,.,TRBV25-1,CASSDSGGNTIYF,TGTGCCAGCAGTGACTCGGGGGGAAACACCATATATTTT
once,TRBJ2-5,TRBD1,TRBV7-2,CASSQGPGQGETQYF,TGTGCCAGCAGCCAAGGGCCGGGACAGGGAGAGACCCAGTACTTC